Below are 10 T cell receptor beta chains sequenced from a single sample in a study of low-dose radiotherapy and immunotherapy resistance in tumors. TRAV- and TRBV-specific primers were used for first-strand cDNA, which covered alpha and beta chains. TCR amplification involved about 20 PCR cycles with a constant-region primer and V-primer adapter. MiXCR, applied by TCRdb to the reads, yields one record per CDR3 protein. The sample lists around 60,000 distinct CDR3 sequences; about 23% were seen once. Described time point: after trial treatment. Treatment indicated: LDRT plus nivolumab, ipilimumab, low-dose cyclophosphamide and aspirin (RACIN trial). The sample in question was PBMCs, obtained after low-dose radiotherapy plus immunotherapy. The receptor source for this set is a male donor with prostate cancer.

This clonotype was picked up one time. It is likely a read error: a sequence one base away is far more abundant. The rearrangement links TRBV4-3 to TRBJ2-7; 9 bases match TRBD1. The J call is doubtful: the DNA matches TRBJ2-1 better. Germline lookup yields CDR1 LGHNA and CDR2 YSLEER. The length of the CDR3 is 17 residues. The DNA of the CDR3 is TGCGCCAGCAGCCACGCTACTGGGACAGGGATCGACAATGAGCAGTTCTTC. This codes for CASSHATGTGIDNEQFF.

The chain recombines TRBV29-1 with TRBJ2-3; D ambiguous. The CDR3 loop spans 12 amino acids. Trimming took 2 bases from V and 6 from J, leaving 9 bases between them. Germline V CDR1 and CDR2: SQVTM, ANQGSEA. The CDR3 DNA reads TGCAGCGTTGAATTGGGGTCGGATACGCAGTATTTT. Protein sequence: CSVELGSDTQYF.

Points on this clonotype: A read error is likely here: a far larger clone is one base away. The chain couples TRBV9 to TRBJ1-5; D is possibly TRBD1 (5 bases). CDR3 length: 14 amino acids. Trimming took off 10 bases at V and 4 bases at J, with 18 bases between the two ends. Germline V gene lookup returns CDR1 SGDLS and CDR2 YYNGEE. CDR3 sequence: CACNPDRRNQPQHF. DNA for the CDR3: TGTGCCTGCAATCCCGACAGAAGAAATCAGCCCCAGCATTTT. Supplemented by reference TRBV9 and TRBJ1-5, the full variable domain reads DSGVTQTPKHLITATGQRVTLRCSPRSGDLSVYWYQQSLDQGLQFLIQYYNGEERAKGNILERFSAQQFPDLHSELNLSSLELGDSALYFCACNPDRRNQPQHFGDGTRLSIL.

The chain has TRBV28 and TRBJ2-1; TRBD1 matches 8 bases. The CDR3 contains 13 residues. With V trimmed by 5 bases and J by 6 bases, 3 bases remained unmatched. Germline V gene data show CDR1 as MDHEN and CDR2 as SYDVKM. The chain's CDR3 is CASSGDRGNEQFF. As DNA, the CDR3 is TGTGCCAGCAGTGGAGACAGGGGCAATGAGCAGTTCTTC.

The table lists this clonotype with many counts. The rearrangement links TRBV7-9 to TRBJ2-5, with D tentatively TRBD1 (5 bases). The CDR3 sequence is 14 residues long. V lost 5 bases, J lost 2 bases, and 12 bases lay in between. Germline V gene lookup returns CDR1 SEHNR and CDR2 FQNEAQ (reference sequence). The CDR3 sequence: CASSQAREQETQYF. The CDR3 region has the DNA TGTGCCAGCAGCCAAGCCAGGGAACAAGAGACCCAGTACTTC. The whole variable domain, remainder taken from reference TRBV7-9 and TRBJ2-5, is DTGVSQNPRHKITKRGQNVTFRCDPISEHNRLYWYRQTLGQGPEFLTYFQNEAQLEKSRLLSDRFSAERPKGSFSTLEIQRTEQGDSAMYLCASSQAREQETQYFGPGTRLLVL.

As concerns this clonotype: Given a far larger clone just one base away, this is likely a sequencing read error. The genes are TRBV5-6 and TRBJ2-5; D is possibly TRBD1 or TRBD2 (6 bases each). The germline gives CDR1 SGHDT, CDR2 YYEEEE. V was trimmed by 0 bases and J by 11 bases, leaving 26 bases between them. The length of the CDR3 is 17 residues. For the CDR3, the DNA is TGTGCCAGCAGCTTGGCTGGTGGGGGGCCACCCTACAATGAGCAGTACTTC. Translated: CASSLAGGGPPYNEQYF.

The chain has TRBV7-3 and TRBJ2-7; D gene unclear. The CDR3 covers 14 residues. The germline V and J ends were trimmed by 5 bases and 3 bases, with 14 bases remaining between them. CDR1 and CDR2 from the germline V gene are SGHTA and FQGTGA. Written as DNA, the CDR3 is TGTGCCAGCAGCCCCCTATCGAATGGCTACGAGCAGTACTTC. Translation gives CASSPLSNGYEQYF.

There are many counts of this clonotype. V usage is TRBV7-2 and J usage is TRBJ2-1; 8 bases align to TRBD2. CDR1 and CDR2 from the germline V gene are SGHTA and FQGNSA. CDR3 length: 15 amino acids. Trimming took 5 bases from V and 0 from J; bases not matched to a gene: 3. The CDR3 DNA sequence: TGTGCCAGCAGCGTAACTAGCGGCTCCTACAATGAGCAGTTCTTC. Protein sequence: CASSVTSGSYNEQFF.

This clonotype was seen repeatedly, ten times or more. This CDR3 is CASSEVAPLHF. CDR3 sequence (DNA): TGTGCCAGCAGTGAAGTGGCACCCCTCCACTTT. The chain has TRBV2 and TRBJ1-6; D is unclear. The CDR3 consists of 11 residues. With 1 base removed from V and 11 bases from J, the gap between germline ends came to 3 bases. CDR1 SNHLY and CDR2 FYNNEI come from the germline V gene.

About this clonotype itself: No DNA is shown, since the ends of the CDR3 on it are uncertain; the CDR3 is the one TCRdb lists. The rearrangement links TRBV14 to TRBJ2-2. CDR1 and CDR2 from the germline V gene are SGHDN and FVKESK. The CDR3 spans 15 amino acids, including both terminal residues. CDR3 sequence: CASSQGVTTGELFFF.